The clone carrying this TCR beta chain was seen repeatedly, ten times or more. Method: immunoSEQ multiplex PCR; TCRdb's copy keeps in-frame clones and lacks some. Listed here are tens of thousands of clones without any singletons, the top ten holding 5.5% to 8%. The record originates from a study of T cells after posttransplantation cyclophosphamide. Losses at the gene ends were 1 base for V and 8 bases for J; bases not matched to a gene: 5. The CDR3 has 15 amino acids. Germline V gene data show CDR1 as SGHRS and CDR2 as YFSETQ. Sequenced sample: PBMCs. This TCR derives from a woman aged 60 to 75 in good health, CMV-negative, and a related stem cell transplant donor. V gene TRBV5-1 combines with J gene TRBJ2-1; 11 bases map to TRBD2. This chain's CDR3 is CASSLTTSGVHEQFF. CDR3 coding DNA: TGCGCCAGCAGCTTGACGACTAGCGGGGTCCATGAGCAGTTCTTC.